The 12 T cell receptor beta chains presented below share a single source sample, sequenced in a study of cytomegalovirus exposure and HLA in healthy donors. Use of 60 Vbeta and 13 Jbeta primers characterized the PCR. Clones were sequenced by immunoSEQ multiplex PCR, and TCRdb holds only the in-frame ones, with some missing. The sample has around 160,000 clones; around 73% are singletons. Sequencing was done on a sample of PBMCs. The receptor set was obtained from a male donor in good health and CMV-seronegative.

V and J are TRBV9 and TRBJ1-1; D gene uncertain. Germline lookup yields CDR1 SGDLS and CDR2 YYNGEE. This CDR3 comprises 13 residues. Trimming took off 0 bases at V and 6 bases at J, with 9 bases between the two ends. CDR3: CASSVGDDSEAFF. Here the CDR3 DNA reads TGTGCCAGCAGCGTAGGCGACGACTCTGAAGCTTTCTTT.

This clone was counted only a few times. The chain employs TRBV5-1 and TRBJ1-1, with 7 positions matching TRBD1. J gave up 3 bases and V 1 base, and 6 bases lay outside the gene matches. The length of the CDR3 is 15 residues. Germline assignment: CDR1 SGHRS and CDR2 YFSETQ. The CDR3, as DNA: TGCGCCAGCAGCTTGTCGGGCAGGGGGGACACTGAAGCTTTCTTT. Its translation: CASSLSGRGDTEAFF.

This clone was seen a single time. The rearrangement links TRBV2 to TRBJ2-1; TRBD2 matches at 8 bases. With V trimmed by 5 bases and J by 7 bases, 10 bases remained unmatched. Germline V gene data show CDR1 as SNHLY and CDR2 as FYNNEI. There are 15 residues in the CDR3. This CDR3 is CASSSTGGSVNEQFF. The CDR3 nucleotides read TGTGCCAGCAGTTCAACGGGGGGGAGCGTGAATGAGCAGTTCTTC.

The rearrangement uses TRBV19 and TRBJ1-1; 7 positions agree with TRBD1. Looked up from germline, CDR1 is LNHDA and CDR2 is SQIVND (reference sequence). V gave up 10 bases and J gave up 1 base; unmatched junction bases: 12. The CDR3 loop spans 15 amino acids. The CDR3: CATKGQIGRNTEAFF. In DNA form, the CDR3 reads TGTGCCACCAAGGGACAGATCGGGCGGAACACTGAAGCTTTCTTT. Full variable domain (rest looked up from reference TRBV19 and TRBJ1-1): DGGITQSPKYLFRKEGQNVTLSCEQNLNHDAMYWYRQDPGQGLRLIYYSQIVNDFQKGDIAEGYSVSREKKESFPLTVTSAQKNPTAFYLCATKGQIGRNTEAFFGQGTRLTVV.

This clone was counted only a few times. This rearrangement joins TRBV6-6 to TRBJ1-6; 9 positions match TRBD1. This CDR3 spans 15 amino acids. V gave up 5 bases and J gave up 12 bases; unmatched junction bases: 11. Germline CDR1 reads MNHNY; CDR2 reads SVGAGI (reference sequence). The CDR3 here is CASSPLQGAFIPLHF. CDR3 nucleotide sequence: TGTGCCAGCAGTCCCCTACAGGGGGCCTTTATACCCCTCCACTTT.

This clone has just a few counts. The V and J genes are TRBV4-2 and TRBJ1-4, with 7 bases identical to TRBD1. The V gene's germline CDR1 is LGHNA and CDR2 YNFKEQ. J gave up 4 bases and V 1 base, and 6 bases lay outside the gene matches. The CDR3 covers 16 residues. CDR3: CASSQADRDGNEKLFF. CDR3 nucleotides: TGTGCCAGCAGCCAAGCCGACAGGGATGGTAATGAAAAACTGTTTTTT.

Here the CDR3 reads CASRREGRGIYEQYF. CDR3 in DNA: TGTGCCAGCAGGCGGGAGGGCAGGGGGATCTACGAGCAGTACTTC. This rearrangement joins TRBV7-2 to TRBJ2-7; 9 nucleotides align to TRBD2. CDR1 is SGHTA, CDR2 FQGNSA, per germline. With V trimmed by 6 bases and J by 3 bases, 9 bases remained unmatched. The CDR3 is 15 amino acids.

This chain uses TRBV5-4 with TRBJ2-7; no clear D gene. The V and J ends lost 0 bases and 0 bases respectively, with 10 bases between them. Germline assignment: CDR1 SGHNT and CDR2 YYREEE (reference sequence). This CDR3 contains 15 residues. CDR3 region: CASSLASRSSYEQYF. The CDR3 DNA sequence: TGTGCCAGCAGCTTGGCTTCGCGGAGCTCCTACGAGCAGTACTTC. Filled out from reference TRBV5-4 and TRBJ2-7, the complete variable domain reads ETGVTQSPTHLIKTRGQQVTLRCSSQSGHNTVSWYQQALGQGPQFIFQYYREEENGRGNFPPRFSGLQFPNYSSELNVNALELDDSALYLCASSLASRSSYEQYFGPGTRLTVT.

This chain links TRBV13 with TRBJ2-6; a possible D gene is TRBD1 (5 bases). Deletions cut 6 bases from V and 2 bases from J, with 17 bases between. Germline assignment: CDR1 PRHDT and CDR2 FYEKMQ (reference sequence). This CDR3 has 17 residues. CDR3 loop: CASSKSTVSAGANVLTF. CDR3 in DNA: TGTGCCAGCAGTAAGTCGACAGTATCTGCTGGGGCCAACGTCCTGACTTTC.

J is TRBJ1-4 and V is TRBV5-1; 11 positions agree with TRBD1. The V gene's germline CDR1 is SGHRS and CDR2 YFSETQ. The J segment lost 7 bases and the V segment lost 4 bases, leaving 6 bases of the junction unmatched. This CDR3 is 15 amino acids long. The CDR3 protein is CASSGTGTGGEKLFF. DNA for the CDR3: TGCGCCAGCAGCGGGACCGGGACAGGGGGTGAAAAACTGTTTTTT.

With regard to this clone: One end of the junction is discordant with germline, which a read error may explain. V gene TRBV7-9 combines with J gene TRBJ1-1; possible D gene TRBD1, 5 bases. CDR1 and CDR2 from the germline V gene are SEHNR and FQNEAQ (reference sequence). The CDR3 extends over 14 amino acids. The CDR3 nucleotides are TGTTCCAGCATCGAACTTAGTGTGTCAGGGTCAGCTTTCTTT. This gives the protein CSSIELSVSGSAFF.

The chain recombines TRBV11-1 with TRBJ2-7, with 8 nucleotides matching TRBD2. The CDR3 loop spans 14 amino acids. J gave up 5 bases and V 7 bases, and 10 bases lay outside the gene matches. Germline CDR1 reads SGHAT; CDR2 reads FQDESV (reference sequence). CDR3 bases: TGTGCCAGCACCCCCGGCGGGGGGAGGGACGAGCAGTACTTC. Residues: CASTPGGGRDEQYF.